The rows below give T cell receptor beta chains drawn from one sample of a study of blood T cell repertoires in COVID-19. Only in-frame clones appear in the TCRdb table, and some are missing; sequencing was by immunoSEQ multiplex PCR. The data hold roughly 190,000 clones, with approximately 86% observed a single time. Sequenced sample: peripheral blood. The source is an older man with acute or convalescent COVID-19. CDR3s include the opening cysteine and the closing phenylalanine or tryptophan. A D gene is named only where the DNA matches it firmly. A row's size may be missing; if present it is once, few, many or a size class.

size	length	D	J	V	CDR3	DNA
.	15	TRBD1	TRBJ2-1	TRBV9	CASSSRDSIYNEQFF	TGTGCCAGCAGCTCGAGGGACAGCATATACAATGAGCAGTTCTTC
.	14	.	TRBJ2-2	TRBV7-9	CASSLFRDAGELFF	TGTGCCAGCAGCTTATTCAGGGATGCCGGGGAGCTGTTTTTT
.	14	.	TRBJ2-7	TRBV29-1	CSVFFQGLTYEQYF	TGCAGCGTTTTCTTCCAGGGCTTAACCTACGAGCAGTACTTC
.	18	TRBD1	TRBJ2-2	TRBV6-1	CASSESHRTGWYTGELFF	TGTGCCAGCAGTGAAAGCCACCGGACAGGGTGGTACACCGGGGAGCTGTTTTTT
.	14	.	TRBJ1-1	TRBV6-5	CASSYGAGNTEAFF	TGTGCCAGCAGTTACGGGGCTGGGAACACTGAAGCTTTCTTT
.	16	TRBD1	TRBJ2-1	TRBV29-1	CSVEEGTGSSYNEQFF	TGCAGCGTTGAAGAGGGGACAGGGAGCTCCTACAATGAGCAGTTCTTC
.	11	.	TRBJ1-2	TRBV20-1	CSSPTGYGYTF	TGCAGTTCCCCGACGGGCTATGGCTACACCTTC
.	13	.	TRBJ1-2	TRBV28	CASRPVGGRGYTF	TGTGCCAGCAGACCCGTGGGGGGGCGGGGCTACACCTTC
.	13	TRBD2	TRBJ2-7	TRBV7-9	CASSGTSGSRYNF	TGTGCCAGCAGCGGGACTAGCGGGAGTAGGTATAACTTC
.	14	TRBD2	TRBJ2-5	TRBV28	CASNSNGEGETQYF	TGTGCCAGCAATTCGAACGGGGAGGGGGAGACCCAGTACTTC
.	14	.	TRBJ1-5	TRBV21-1	CASPFRQTNQPQHF	TGTGCCAGCCCCTTCCGACAGACCAATCAGCCCCAGCATTTT
few	15	.	TRBJ1-6	TRBV1	CTSSQGIPGGSPLHF	TGCACCAGCAGCCAGGGAATCCCAGGGGGGTCACCCCTCCACTTT
.	15	TRBD2	TRBJ2-5	TRBV10-3	CAISDGGENQETQYF	TGTGCCATCAGTGATGGGGGGGAGAACCAAGAGACCCAGTACTTC
.	15	.	TRBJ1-1	TRBV27	CASRMNREGNTEAFF	TGTGCCAGCAGGATGAACAGGGAAGGGAACACTGAAGCTTTCTTT
.	16	TRBD1	TRBJ1-6	TRBV28	CASSEKQGVIYSPLHF	TGTGCCAGCAGCGAGAAACAGGGGGTTATTTATTCACCCCTCCACTTT
.	14	TRBD1	TRBJ2-3	TRBV6-1	CASSEGTGGVTQYF	TGTGCCAGCAGTGAAGGGACAGGGGGCGTTACGCAGTATTTT
.	15	.	TRBJ2-7	TRBV5-5	CASSLAGGVYYEQYF	TGTGCCAGCAGCTTGGCCGGAGGGGTTTACTACGAGCAGTACTTC
.	15	.	TRBJ2-7	TRBV5-1	CASSLAPDSHYEQYF	TGCGCCAGCAGCTTGGCCCCTGACAGTCACTACGAGCAGTACTTC
.	14	.	TRBJ2-1	TRBV30	CAFRGASGSNEQFF	TGTGCCTTCCGGGGGGCGTCGGGGTCCAATGAGCAGTTCTTC
.	15	TRBD1	TRBJ1-5	TRBV7-2	CASSLMTGVKQPQHF	TGTGCCAGCAGCCTCATGACAGGGGTCAAACAGCCCCAGCATTTT
.	14	.	TRBJ1-2	TRBV28	CASSFWGGEASYTF	TGTGCCAGCAGTTTTTGGGGCGGGGAGGCGAGCTACACCTTC
.	11	.	TRBJ1-2	TRBV28	CASSSTGGYTF	TGTGCCAGCAGTTCAACAGGGGGCTACACCTTC
.	15	TRBD1	TRBJ2-7	TRBV15	CATSRGGRGLGEQYF	TGTGCCACCAGCAGAGGGGGCAGGGGGTTAGGGGAGCAGTACTTC
.	17	.	TRBJ2-7	TRBV27	CASPTPRVNAEVDEQYF	TGTGCCAGCCCAACCCCTCGGGTGAATGCAGAAGTAGACGAGCAGTACTTC
.	16	.	TRBJ1-5	TRBV2	CATPCRDRFSNQPQHF	TGTGCCACCCCCTGCCGGGATCGCTTTAGCAATCAGCCCCAGCATTTT
.	13	TRBD1	TRBJ2-7	TRBV6-5	CASRTGYSYEQYF	TGTGCCAGCCGGACAGGCTACTCCTACGAGCAGTACTTC
.	13	.	TRBJ1-2	TRBV28	CASSRRALRGYTF	TGTGCCAGCAGTCGCAGGGCCCTGAGGGGCTACACCTTC
.	14	.	TRBJ2-7	TRBV28	CASSYSGSSYEQYF	TGTGCCAGCAGTTATAGCGGAAGCTCCTACGAGCAGTACTTC
.	16	TRBD2	TRBJ2-3	TRBV6-2/TRBV6-3	CASSSGTSGGTDTQYF	TGTGCCAGCAGCTCCGGGACTAGCGGGGGAACAGATACGCAGTATTTT
.	15	.	TRBJ2-7	TRBV28	CASSLSRQGGYEQYF	TGTGCCAGCAGTTTAAGCCGGCAGGGGGGCTACGAGCAGTACTTC
.	15	TRBD2	TRBJ2-1	TRBV4-3	CASSRSAGAYNEQFF	TGCGCCAGCAGCCGGTCAGCGGGAGCCTACAATGAGCAGTTCTTC
.	16	TRBD1	TRBJ2-2	TRBV3-1/TRBV3-2	CASSPAGTGIVGELFF	TGTGCCAGCAGCCCAGCCGGGACAGGGATTGTCGGGGAGCTGTTTTTT
.	18	TRBD2	TRBJ2-3	TRBV27	CASSLGGGRALRTDTQYF	TGTGCCAGCAGCCTGGGTGGCGGGAGGGCCCTCAGGACAGATACGCAGTATTTT
.	14	.	TRBJ2-3	TRBV9	CASSVGTHTDTQYF	TGTGCCAGCAGCGTAGGTACTCACACAGATACGCAGTATTTT
few	12	.	TRBJ2-3	TRBV3-1/TRBV3-2	CASSPHTDTQYF	TGTGCCAGCAGCCCCCATACAGATACGCAGTATTTT
.	15	.	TRBJ1-4	TRBV5-4	CASSLRLEGNEKLFF	TGTGCCAGCAGCTTGCGACTAGAAGGAAATGAAAAACTGTTTTTT
.	16	.	TRBJ1-5	TRBV4-1	CASSHGRSIGDQPQHF	TGCGCCAGCAGTCACGGTAGGTCCATCGGGGATCAGCCCCAGCATTTT
.	13	.	TRBJ2-3	TRBV2	CASSDIGTDTQYF	TGTGCCAGCAGTGATATCGGCACAGATACGCAGTATTTT
.	15	.	TRBJ2-2	TRBV7-3	CASSKVAGVSGELFF	TGTGCCAGCAGCAAAGTGGCCGGGGTTAGCGGGGAGCTGTTTTTT
.	17	.	TRBJ1-6	TRBV11-3	CASSTKHPVGVNSPLHF	TGTGCCAGCAGCACCAAACACCCTGTCGGGGTTAATTCACCCCTCCACTTT
once	12	.	TRBJ1-2	TRBV10-3	CAIGLGDYGYTF	TGTGCCATCGGACTAGGGGACTATGGCTACACCTTC
.	13	.	TRBJ2-3	TRBV5-4	CASSFKGEDTQYF	TGTGCCAGCAGCTTCAAGGGAGAAGATACGCAGTATTTT
.	13	.	TRBJ2-1	TRBV11-1	CASRGTRSGEQFF	TGTGCCAGCAGAGGAACTAGGAGCGGTGAGCAGTTCTTC
.	14	.	TRBJ2-5	TRBV4-1	CASSQGRSGETQYF	TGCGCCAGCAGCCAAGGGAGAAGTGGGGAGACCCAGTACTTC
.	13	.	TRBJ1-5	TRBV15	CATSGRGEQPQHF	TGTGCCACTTCGGGACGGGGGGAGCAGCCCCAGCATTTT
.	16	TRBD2	TRBJ2-3	TRBV28	CASSFGLAGDTDTQYF	TGTGCCAGCAGTTTCGGGCTAGCGGGGGATACAGATACGCAGTATTTT
.	16	TRBD1	TRBJ2-7	TRBV27	CASSLSSGQKNYEQYF	TGTGCCAGCAGTTTATCGTCGGGACAGAAGAACTACGAGCAGTACTTC
.	12	.	TRBJ2-5	TRBV10-3	CAISESRETQYF	TGTGCCATCAGTGAGTCACGGGAGACCCAGTACTTC
once	15	.	TRBJ1-5	TRBV21-1	CASRNPRLRNQPQHF	TGTGCCAGCAGAAACCCCCGACTTCGGAATCAGCCCCAGCATTTT
.	14	TRBD1	TRBJ2-2	TRBV5-4	CASRGQGGTGELFF	TGTGCCAGCAGGGGACAGGGGGGAACCGGGGAGCTGTTTTTT
.	15	.	TRBJ2-3	TRBV11-3	CASSRGQLSTDTQYF	TGTGCCAGCAGCCGAGGGCAGTTAAGCACAGATACGCAGTATTTT
.	14	.	TRBJ1-5	TRBV18	CASSPVDRNQPQHF	TGTGCCAGCTCACCAGTGGACAGAAATCAGCCCCAGCATTTT
.	12	TRBD1	TRBJ2-7	TRBV3-1/TRBV3-2	CASRLQGTEQYF	TGTGCCAGCAGACTACAGGGGACCGAGCAGTACTTC
.	13	.	TRBJ2-3	TRBV7-6	CASSLTGSDTQYF	TGTGCCAGCAGCTTAACGGGGAGCGATACGCAGTATTTT
once	14	TRBD1	TRBJ2-1	TRBV24-1	CATSYRGSYNEQFF	TGTGCCACCAGTTACAGGGGCTCCTACAATGAGCAGTTCTTC